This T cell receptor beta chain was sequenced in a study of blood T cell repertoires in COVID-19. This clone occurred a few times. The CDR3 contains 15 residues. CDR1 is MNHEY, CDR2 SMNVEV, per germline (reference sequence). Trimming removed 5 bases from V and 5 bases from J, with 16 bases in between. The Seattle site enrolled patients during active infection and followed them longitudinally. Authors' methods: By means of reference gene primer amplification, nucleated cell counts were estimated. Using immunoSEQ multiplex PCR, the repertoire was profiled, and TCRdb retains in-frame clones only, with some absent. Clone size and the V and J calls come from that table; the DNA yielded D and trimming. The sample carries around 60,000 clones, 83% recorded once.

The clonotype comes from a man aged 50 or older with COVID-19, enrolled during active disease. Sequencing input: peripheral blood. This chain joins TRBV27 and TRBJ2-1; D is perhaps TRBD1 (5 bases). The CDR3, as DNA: TGTGCCAGCAGTCTGACAGTTATAGGTAACAATGAGCAGTTCTTC. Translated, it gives CASSLTVIGNNEQFF.